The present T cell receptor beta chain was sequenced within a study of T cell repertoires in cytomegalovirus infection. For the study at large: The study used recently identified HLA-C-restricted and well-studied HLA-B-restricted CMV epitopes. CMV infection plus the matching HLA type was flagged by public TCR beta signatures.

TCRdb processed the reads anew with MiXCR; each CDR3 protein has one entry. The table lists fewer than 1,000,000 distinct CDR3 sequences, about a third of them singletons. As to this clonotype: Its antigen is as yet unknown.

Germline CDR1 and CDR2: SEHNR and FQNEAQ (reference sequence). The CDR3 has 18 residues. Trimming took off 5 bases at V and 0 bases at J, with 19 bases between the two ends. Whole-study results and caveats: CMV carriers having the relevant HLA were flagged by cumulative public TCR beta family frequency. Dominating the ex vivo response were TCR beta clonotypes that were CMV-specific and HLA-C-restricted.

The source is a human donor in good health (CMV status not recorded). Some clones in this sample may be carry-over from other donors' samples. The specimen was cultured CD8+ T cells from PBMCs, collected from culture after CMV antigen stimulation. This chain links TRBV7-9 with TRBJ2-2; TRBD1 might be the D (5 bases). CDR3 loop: CASSDHIPDRPNTGELFF. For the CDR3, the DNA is TGTGCCAGCAGCGATCATATTCCAGACAGACCGAACACCGGGGAGCTGTTTTTT.